This T cell receptor beta chain was recovered during a study of blood T cell repertoires in COVID-19. The method was immunoSEQ multiplex PCR; TCRdb's version includes in-frame clones alone and lacks a portion of them. The sample has 250,000 to 300,000 clones, about nine tenths seen once. The CDR3 has 15 residues. Trimming cost V 5 bases and J 3 bases; bases outside gene matches: 6. Germline assignment: CDR1 MNHEY and CDR2 SMNVEV (reference sequence). The chain recombines TRBV27 with TRBJ2-7, with 11 bases aligning to TRBD1. This receptor was obtained from a woman aged 50 to 60 with COVID-19, enrolled during active disease. The specimen was peripheral blood. The CDR3 region is CASSTRTGGIYEQYF. The DNA for the CDR3 is TGTGCCAGCAGTACCCGGACAGGGGGCATCTACGAGCAGTACTTC.